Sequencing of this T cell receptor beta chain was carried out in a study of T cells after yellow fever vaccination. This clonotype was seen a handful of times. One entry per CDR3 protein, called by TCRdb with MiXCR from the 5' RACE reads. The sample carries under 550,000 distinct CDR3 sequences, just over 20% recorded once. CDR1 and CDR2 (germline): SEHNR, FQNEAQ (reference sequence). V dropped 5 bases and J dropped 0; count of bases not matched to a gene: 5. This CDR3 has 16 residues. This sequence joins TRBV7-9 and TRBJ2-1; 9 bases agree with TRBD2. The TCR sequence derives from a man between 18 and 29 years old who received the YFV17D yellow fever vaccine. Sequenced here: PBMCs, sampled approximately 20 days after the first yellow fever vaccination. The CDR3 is CASSPAGGTSYNEQFF. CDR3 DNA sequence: TGTGCCAGCAGCCCAGCGGGGGGAACCTCCTACAATGAGCAGTTCTTC. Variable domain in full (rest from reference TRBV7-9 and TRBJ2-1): DTGVSQNPRHKITKRGQNVTFRCDPISEHNRLYWYRQTLGQGPEFLTYFQNEAQLEKSRLLSDRFSAERPKGSFSTLEIQRTEQGDSAMYLCASSPAGGTSYNEQFFGPGTRLTVL.